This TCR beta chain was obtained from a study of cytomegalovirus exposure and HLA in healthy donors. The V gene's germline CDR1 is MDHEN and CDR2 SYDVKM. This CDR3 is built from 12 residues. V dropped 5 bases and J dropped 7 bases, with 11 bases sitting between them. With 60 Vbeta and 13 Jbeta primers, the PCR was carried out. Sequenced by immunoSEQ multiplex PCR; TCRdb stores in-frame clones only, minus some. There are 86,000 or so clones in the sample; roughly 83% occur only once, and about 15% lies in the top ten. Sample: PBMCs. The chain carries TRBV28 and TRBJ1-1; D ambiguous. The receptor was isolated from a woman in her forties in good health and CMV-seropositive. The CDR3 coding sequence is TGTGCCAGCAGTACCGACATTAGTGAAGCTTTCTTT. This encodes CASSTDISEAFF.